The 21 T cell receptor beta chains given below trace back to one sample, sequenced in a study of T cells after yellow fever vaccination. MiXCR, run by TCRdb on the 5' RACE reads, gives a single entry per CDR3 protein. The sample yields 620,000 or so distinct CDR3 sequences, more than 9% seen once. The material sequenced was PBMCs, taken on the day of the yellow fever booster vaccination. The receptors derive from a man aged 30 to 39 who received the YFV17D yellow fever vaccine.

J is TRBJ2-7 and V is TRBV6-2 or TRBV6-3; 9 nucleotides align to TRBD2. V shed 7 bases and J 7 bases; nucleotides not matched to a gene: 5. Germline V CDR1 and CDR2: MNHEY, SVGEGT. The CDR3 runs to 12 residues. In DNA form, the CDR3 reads TGTGCCAGCAAGCGGGAGGTGGAAGAGCAGTACTTC. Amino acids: CASKREVEEQYF.

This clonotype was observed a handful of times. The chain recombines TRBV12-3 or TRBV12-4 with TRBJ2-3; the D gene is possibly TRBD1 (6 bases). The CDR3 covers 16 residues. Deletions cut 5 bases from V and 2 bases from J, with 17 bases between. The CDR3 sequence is CASSRVGRGSTDTQYF. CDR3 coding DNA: TGTGCCAGCAGTAGAGTGGGCAGGGGATCCACAGATACGCAGTATTTT.

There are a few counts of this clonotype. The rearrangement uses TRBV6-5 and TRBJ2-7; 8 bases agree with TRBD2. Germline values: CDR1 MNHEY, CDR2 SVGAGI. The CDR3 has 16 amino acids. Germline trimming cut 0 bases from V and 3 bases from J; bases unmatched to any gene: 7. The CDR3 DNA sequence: TGTGCCAGCAGTTACTCGGTCAGCGGGAGTTTCTACGAGCAGTACTTC. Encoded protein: CASSYSVSGSFYEQYF.

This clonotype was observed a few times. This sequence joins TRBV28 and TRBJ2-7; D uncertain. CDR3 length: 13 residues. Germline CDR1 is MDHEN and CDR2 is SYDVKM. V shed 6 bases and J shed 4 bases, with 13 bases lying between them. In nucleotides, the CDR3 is TGTGCCAGCAGCTCCCCTCGTCTGTACGAGCAGTACTTC. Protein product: CASSSPRLYEQYF.

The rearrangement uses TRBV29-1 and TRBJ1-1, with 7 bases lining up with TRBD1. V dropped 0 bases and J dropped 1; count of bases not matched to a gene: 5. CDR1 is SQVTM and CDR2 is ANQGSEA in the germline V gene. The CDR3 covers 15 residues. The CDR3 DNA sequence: TGCAGCGTTGAAGAACAAGGGACAGCGAACACTGAAGCTTTCTTT. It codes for CSVEEQGTANTEAFF.

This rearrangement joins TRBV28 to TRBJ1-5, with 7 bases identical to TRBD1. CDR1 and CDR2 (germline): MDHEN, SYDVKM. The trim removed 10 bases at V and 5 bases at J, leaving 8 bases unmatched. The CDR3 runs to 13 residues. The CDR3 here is CATVQGTYQPQHF. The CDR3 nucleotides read TGTGCCACCGTACAGGGGACCTATCAGCCCCAGCATTTT.

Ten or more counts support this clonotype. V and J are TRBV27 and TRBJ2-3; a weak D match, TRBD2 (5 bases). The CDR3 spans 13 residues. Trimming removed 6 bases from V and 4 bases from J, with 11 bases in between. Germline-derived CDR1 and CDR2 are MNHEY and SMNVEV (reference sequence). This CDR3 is CASSRDPPDTQYF. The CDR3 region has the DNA TGTGCCAGCAGCCGGGATCCTCCAGATACGCAGTATTTT.

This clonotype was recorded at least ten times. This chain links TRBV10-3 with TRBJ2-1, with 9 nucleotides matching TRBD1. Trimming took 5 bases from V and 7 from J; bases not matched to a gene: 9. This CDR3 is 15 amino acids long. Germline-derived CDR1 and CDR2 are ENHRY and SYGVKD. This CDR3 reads CAISQDRGGINEQFF. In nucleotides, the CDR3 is TGTGCCATCAGTCAGGACAGGGGAGGCATAAATGAGCAGTTCTTC.

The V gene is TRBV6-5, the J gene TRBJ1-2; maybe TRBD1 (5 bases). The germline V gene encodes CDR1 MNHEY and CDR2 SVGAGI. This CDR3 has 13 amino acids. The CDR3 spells CATPGRGDYGYTF. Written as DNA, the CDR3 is TGTGCTACACCTGGTAGGGGAGATTATGGCTACACCTTC.

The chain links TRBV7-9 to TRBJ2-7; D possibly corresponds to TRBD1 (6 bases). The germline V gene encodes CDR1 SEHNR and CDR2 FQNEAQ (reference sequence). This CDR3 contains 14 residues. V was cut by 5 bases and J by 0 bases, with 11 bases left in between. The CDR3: CASSKDRLSYEQYF. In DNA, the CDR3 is TGTGCCAGCAGCAAGGACAGACTCTCCTACGAGCAGTACTTC.

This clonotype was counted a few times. The CDR3 DNA reads TGTGCCAGCAGTCCTTACTCCCTGGTCGGTCGGGAGCAGTACTTC. This translates into CASSPYSLVGREQYF. The rearrangement joins TRBV27 to TRBJ2-7; D is unclear. CDR1 is MNHEY, CDR2 SMNVEV, per germline (reference sequence). The CDR3 consists of 15 residues. V was shortened by 5 bases and J by 7 bases, with 21 bases between the two germline ends.

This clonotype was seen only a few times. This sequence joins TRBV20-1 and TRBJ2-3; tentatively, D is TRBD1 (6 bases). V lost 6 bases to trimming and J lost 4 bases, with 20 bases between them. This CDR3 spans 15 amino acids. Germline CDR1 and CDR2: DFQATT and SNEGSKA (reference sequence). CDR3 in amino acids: CSAKNREEIADTQYF. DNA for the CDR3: TGCAGTGCGAAAAACAGGGAAGAGATCGCAGATACGCAGTATTTT.

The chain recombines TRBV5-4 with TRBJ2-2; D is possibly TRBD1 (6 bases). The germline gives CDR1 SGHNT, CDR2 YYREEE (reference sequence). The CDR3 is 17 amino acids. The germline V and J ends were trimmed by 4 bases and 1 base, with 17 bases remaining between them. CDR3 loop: CASSRSSGTKNTGELFF. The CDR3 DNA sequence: TGTGCCAGCAGCCGATCAAGTGGGACAAAGAACACCGGGGAGCTGTTTTTT.

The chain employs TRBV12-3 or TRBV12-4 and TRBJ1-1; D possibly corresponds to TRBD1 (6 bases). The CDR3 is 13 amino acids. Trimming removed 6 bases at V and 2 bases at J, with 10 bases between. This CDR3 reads CASRWTDNTEAFF. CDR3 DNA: TGTGCCAGCAGGTGGACAGACAACACTGAAGCTTTCTTT.

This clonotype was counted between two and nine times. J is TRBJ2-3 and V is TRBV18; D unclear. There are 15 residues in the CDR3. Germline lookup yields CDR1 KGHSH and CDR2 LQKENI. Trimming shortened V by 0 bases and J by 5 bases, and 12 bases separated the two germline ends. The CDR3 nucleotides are TGTGCCAGCTCACCACCGAGTGGTAGGAGAGATACGCAGTATTTT. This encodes CASSPPSGRRDTQYF.

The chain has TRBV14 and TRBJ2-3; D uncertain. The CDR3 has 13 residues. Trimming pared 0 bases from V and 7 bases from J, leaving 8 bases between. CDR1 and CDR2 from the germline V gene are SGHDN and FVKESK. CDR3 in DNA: TGTGCCAGCAGCCAAGAATCCTACAATACGCAGTATTTT. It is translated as CASSQESYNTQYF.

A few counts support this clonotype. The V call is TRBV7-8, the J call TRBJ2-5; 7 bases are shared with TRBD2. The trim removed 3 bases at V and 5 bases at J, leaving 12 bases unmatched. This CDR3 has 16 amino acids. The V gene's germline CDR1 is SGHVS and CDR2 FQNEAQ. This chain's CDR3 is CASSLILSPGGETQYF. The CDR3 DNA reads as TGTGCCAGCAGCTTGATTCTCTCTCCCGGGGGGGAGACCCAGTACTTC.

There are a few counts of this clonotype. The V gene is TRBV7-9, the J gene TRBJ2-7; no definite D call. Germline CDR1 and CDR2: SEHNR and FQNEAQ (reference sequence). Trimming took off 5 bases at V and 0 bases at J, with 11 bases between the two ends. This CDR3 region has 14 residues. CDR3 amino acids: CASSLDSISYEQYF. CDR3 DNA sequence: TGTGCCAGCAGCCTTGACTCCATCTCCTACGAGCAGTACTTC.

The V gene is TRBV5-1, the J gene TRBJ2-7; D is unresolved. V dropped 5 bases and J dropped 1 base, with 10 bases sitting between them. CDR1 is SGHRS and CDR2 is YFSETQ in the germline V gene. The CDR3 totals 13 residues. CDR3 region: CASRSGLSYEQYF. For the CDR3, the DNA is TGCGCCAGCAGATCGGGTTTATCCTACGAGCAGTACTTC.

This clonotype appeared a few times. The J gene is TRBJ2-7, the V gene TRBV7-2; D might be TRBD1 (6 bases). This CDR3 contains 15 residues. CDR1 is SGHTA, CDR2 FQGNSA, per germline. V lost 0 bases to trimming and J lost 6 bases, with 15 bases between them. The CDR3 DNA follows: TGTGCCAGCAGCTTAGCGAGAGAGATAGGGGGCGAGCAGTACTTC. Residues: CASSLAREIGGEQYF.

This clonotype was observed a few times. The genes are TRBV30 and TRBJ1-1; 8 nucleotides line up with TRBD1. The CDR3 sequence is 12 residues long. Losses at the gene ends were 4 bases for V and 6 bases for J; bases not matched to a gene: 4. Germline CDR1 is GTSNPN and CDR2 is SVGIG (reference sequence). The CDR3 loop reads CAWIRGLSEAFF. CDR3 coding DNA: TGTGCCTGGATCAGGGGGCTTTCTGAAGCTTTCTTT.